This TCR beta chain was retrieved from a study of cytomegalovirus exposure and HLA in healthy donors. General observations from the study: In a later analysis, an Asian-associated ancestry cluster reportedly showed fewer N-insertions than the approximately 660-donor mean. The study designated roughly 150 TCR beta chains cytomegalovirus-associated. A later analysis showed TCR association rates differing by HLA locus, peaking at DRB1 and lowest at HLA-C. Most TCR sequences showed up rarely, but some public TCRs showed up in many donors.

Details on this clone: Its antigen is currently unknown.

The V and J ends lost 2 bases and 1 base respectively, with 8 bases between them. Germline CDR1 LGHNA, CDR2 YNFKEQ. This CDR3 is built from 14 residues. Amplification used 60 Vbeta primers and 13 Jbeta primers. Produced via immunoSEQ multiplex PCR; TCRdb's table is partial and in-frame only. There are 140,000 or so clones in the sample; 65% to 85% occur only once, and around 3.2% lies in the top ten. The receptor was derived from a male donor in good health and CMV-seronegative. The specimen was PBMCs. The chain links TRBV4-2 to TRBJ1-1; D gene unclear. CDR3 protein: CASSQNRENTEAFF. CDR3 in DNA: TGTGCCAGCAGCCAAAATCGAGAGAACACTGAAGCTTTCTTT.